This T cell receptor (beta chain) is from a study of T cells in Graves' hyperthyroidism and ophthalmopathy. Notes on the study in general: Blood shared most expanded thyroid clonotypes above 0.001.

This clonotype has at least ten counts. The target antigen is unknown. CDR1 is LGHDT and CDR2 is YNNKEL in the germline V gene (reference sequence). The CDR3 consists of 15 residues. V shed 4 bases, J shed 7 bases, and the junction held 11 bases outside the gene matches. Amplification targeted TCR beta CDR3 regions from RNA transcripts. First-round RT-PCR targeting the TCR CDR3 was performed with the HTBI primer set. TCRdb called the multiplex PCR reads again in MiXCR, with one record for every CDR3 protein. Found here are more than 500,000 distinct CDR3 sequences, 15% to 20% of them singletons; the top ten hold less than 30%.

The sequencing sample was made of blood. The gene calls are TRBV3-1 and TRBJ1-2; TRBD1 aligns across 8 bases. This TCR was recovered from a woman under 40 with Graves' ophthalmopathy. The CDR3 sequence is CASSPAGQGISGYTF. The CDR3 coding sequence is TGTGCCAGCAGCCCCGCCGGACAGGGCATCTCTGGCTACACCTTC.